The 5 T cell receptor beta chains given below trace back to one sample, sequenced in a study of T cells after posttransplantation cyclophosphamide. The data were produced by immunoSEQ multiplex PCR, yet TCRdb's version contains in-frame clones alone and is incomplete. The sample holds about 52,000 clones; 85% to 95% are singletons and the top ten take approximately 2.9%. Sequencing was carried out using PBMCs. Receptor source: a woman between 25 and 40 years old in good health and a related stem cell transplant donor.

This chain uses TRBV9 with TRBJ2-2, with D possibly matching TRBD1 (6 bases). The V gene lost 3 bases and the J gene lost 3 bases, with 12 bases spanning the gap. The CDR3 runs to 15 residues. Per germline, CDR1 SGDLS and CDR2 YYNGEE. The CDR3 coding sequence is TGTGCCAGCAGCGCTCAGGGGTTTCACACCGGGGAGCTGTTTTTT. Translating gives CASSAQGFHTGELFF.

V and J are TRBV6-4 and TRBJ2-2, with D possibly matching TRBD1 (6 bases). This CDR3 region has 16 residues. CDR1 is MRHNA and CDR2 is SNTAGT in the germline V gene. V shed 0 bases and J shed 3 bases, with 11 bases lying between them. The CDR3 here is CASSDSRGLYTGELFF. As DNA, the CDR3 is TGTGCCAGCAGTGACTCGAGGGGGTTATACACCGGGGAGCTGTTTTTT.

The chain carries TRBV18 and TRBJ2-7; D perhaps matches TRBD1 (6 bases). In germline, CDR1 is KGHSH, CDR2 LQKENI. Trimming took off 2 bases at V and 5 bases at J, with 16 bases between the two ends. The CDR3 totals 15 residues. Here the CDR3 reads CASSPYRDTRDEQYF. In DNA form, the CDR3 reads TGTGCCAGCTCACCATACCGGGACACCCGGGACGAGCAGTACTTC.

The CDR3 protein is CASSLGQGDDTQYF. The DNA for the CDR3 is TGCGCCAGCAGCTTAGGACAGGGGGACGATACGCAGTATTTT. The V gene is TRBV5-1, the J gene TRBJ2-3; 10 positions match TRBD1. This CDR3 is 14 amino acids long. Trimming cost V 2 bases and J 6 bases; bases outside gene matches: 3. The germline V gene has CDR1 SGHRS and CDR2 YFSETQ.

This chain connects TRBV7-2 to TRBJ2-1; 7 positions agree with TRBD1. With V trimmed by 5 bases and J by 13 bases, 8 bases remained unmatched. CDR1 is SGHTA, CDR2 FQGNSA, per germline. This CDR3 comprises 12 residues. The CDR3 spells CASSPEGQSQFF. As DNA, the CDR3 is TGTGCCAGCAGCCCAGAGGGACAGTCCCAGTTCTTC.